These 18 T cell receptor beta chains were sequenced from one sample in a study of T cell responses to AZD1222 COVID-19 vaccine. The repertoire was sequenced with immunoSEQ multiplex PCR; TCRdb's copy has only in-frame clones and lacks some. The sample holds around 60,000 clones, about 90% seen once. This sample comprised peripheral blood, obtained on day 0 of AZD1222 vaccination. All receptors derive from an adult in good health.

The chain joins TRBV19 to TRBJ1-6, with D unresolved. The CDR3 length is 14 residues. V was cut by 4 bases and J by 0 bases, with 4 bases left in between. CDR1 and CDR2 (germline): LNHDA, SQIVND (reference sequence). In nucleotides, the CDR3 is TGTGCCAGTAGTAAGGGCTCCTATAATTCACCCCTCCACTTT. This encodes CASSKGSYNSPLHF.

This clone was detected a few times. The chain links TRBV2 to TRBJ2-4, with TRBD2 identical over 8 bases. V lost 6 bases to trimming and J lost 6 bases; unmatched junction nucleotides: 10. The CDR3 length is 15 residues. In germline, CDR1 is SNHLY, CDR2 FYNNEI. Here the CDR3 DNA reads TGTGCCAGCAGCGACACCCGGACTAGCATAAACATTCAGTACTTC. Translated, it gives CASSDTRTSINIQYF.

The V call is TRBV7-9, the J call TRBJ1-1; no definite D call. This CDR3 contains 13 residues. Looked up from germline, CDR1 is SEHNR and CDR2 is FQNEAQ (reference sequence). Trimming stripped 1 base from V and 5 bases from J, with 8 bases between. The DNA of the CDR3 is TGTGCCAGCAGCTTAGTGGGTACGACTGAAGCTTTCTTT. Its protein is CASSLVGTTEAFF.

This clone was seen once. The chain carries TRBV6-5 and TRBJ2-7, with no clear D. V dropped 6 bases and J dropped 4 bases, with 13 bases sitting between them. Looked up from germline, CDR1 is MNHEY and CDR2 is SVGAGI. The CDR3 length is 13 residues. The CDR3 sequence: CASRSQVYYEQYF. CDR3 DNA: TGTGCCAGCAGAAGCCAGGTTTATTACGAGCAGTACTTC.

The V gene is TRBV7-7, the J gene TRBJ1-2, with D perhaps matching TRBD1 (5 bases). The CDR3 extends over 14 amino acids. V dropped 1 base and J dropped 4 bases, with 10 bases sitting between them. Looked up from germline, CDR1 is SSHAT and CDR2 is FNYEAQ (reference sequence). The CDR3 loop reads CASSLGGNSYGYTF. The CDR3 DNA follows: TGTGCCAGCAGCTTAGGGGGCAACAGCTATGGCTACACCTTC.

The rearrangement uses TRBV3-1 (or the pseudogene TRBV3-2) and TRBJ2-7; D perhaps matches TRBD1 (5 bases). V was shortened by 2 bases and J by 1 base, with 9 bases between the two germline ends. CDR1 and CDR2 from the germline V gene are LGHDT and YNNKEL (reference sequence). The CDR3 length is 14 residues. The CDR3 sequence is CASSQFDRSYEQYF. CDR3 in DNA: TGTGCCAGCAGCCAATTCGACAGATCCTACGAGCAGTACTTC.

V and J are TRBV6-1 and TRBJ2-5, with 10 bases identical to TRBD2. The V gene end was trimmed by 4 bases and the J gene end by 0 bases; junction bases not matched to a gene: 14. Germline CDR1 and CDR2: MNHNS and SASEGT. The CDR3 has 19 amino acids. In nucleotides, the CDR3 is TGTGCCAGCAGTGCCTCTTCTAGCGGGGGTTCCCCGTACCAAGAGACCCAGTACTTC. It is translated as CASSASSSGGSPYQETQYF.

CDR3 DNA: TGTGCCAGCAGGAAGGACTATGGCTACACCTTC. Its protein is CASRKDYGYTF. The V and J genes are TRBV6-5 and TRBJ1-2; no reliable D call. Germline V gene data show CDR1 as MNHEY and CDR2 as SVGAGI. Trimming took 6 bases from V and 3 from J, leaving 5 bases between them. This CDR3 has 11 amino acids.

The gene calls are TRBV12-5 and TRBJ1-1, with unresolved D. Germline V gene lookup returns CDR1 LGHNT and CDR2 FRNRAP. V shed 6 bases and J shed 0 bases, with 8 bases lying between them. The CDR3 runs 13 residues. The chain's CDR3 is CASGTHMNTEAFF. DNA for the CDR3: TGTGCTAGTGGGACACACATGAACACTGAAGCTTTCTTT. Full variable domain (rest looked up from reference TRBV12-5 and TRBJ1-1): DARVTQTPRHKVTEMGQEVTMRCQPILGHNTVFWYRQTMMQGLELLAYFRNRAPLDDSGMPKDRFSAEMPDATLATLKIQPSEPRDSAVYFCASGTHMNTEAFFGQGTRLTVV.

V usage is TRBV9 and J usage is TRBJ1-5; possible D gene TRBD1, 5 bases. Germline lookup yields CDR1 SGDLS and CDR2 YYNGEE. V lost 4 bases to trimming and J lost 3 bases, with 11 bases between them. This CDR3 has 14 amino acids. The chain's CDR3 is CASSFGGSNQPQHF. For the CDR3, the DNA is TGTGCCAGCAGCTTTGGGGGTTCCAATCAGCCCCAGCATTTT.

The chain uses TRBV6-2 or TRBV6-3 and TRBJ1-2; D is uncertain. This CDR3 spans 11 amino acids. The V end was cut by 3 bases, the J end by 4 bases, with 3 bases between. The germline V gene encodes CDR1 MNHEY and CDR2 SVGEGT. For the CDR3, the DNA is TGTGCCAGCAGTTATTCCTATGGCTACACCTTC. This codes for CASSYSYGYTF.

This sequence joins TRBV7-2 and TRBJ1-3, with unresolved D. This CDR3 has 16 amino acids. V was clipped by 2 bases and J by 2 bases, with 13 bases between them. CDR1 SGHTA and CDR2 FQGNSA come from the germline V gene. This chain's CDR3 is CASSLNTADAGNTIYF. The CDR3 bases are TGTGCCAGCAGCTTAAATACAGCGGACGCTGGAAACACCATATATTTT.

The rearrangement links TRBV6-4 to TRBJ1-5, with D possibly being TRBD1 (6 bases). Germline loops: CDR1 MRHNA, CDR2 SNTAGT. V lost 3 bases to trimming and J lost 4 bases, with 7 bases between them. The length of the CDR3 is 13 residues. DNA of the CDR3: TGTGCCAGCAGTGAAGGGGGGAATCAGCCCCAGCATTTT. Translated, it gives CASSEGGNQPQHF.

This chain uses TRBV27 with TRBJ1-1; D gene ambiguous. Germline V gene data show CDR1 as MNHEY and CDR2 as SMNVEV (reference sequence). Between the trimmed V and J ends, which lost 5 bases and 0 bases, there was a span of 13 bases. The CDR3 has 15 amino acids. The chain's CDR3 is CASSPQKIMNTEAFF. The CDR3 DNA is TGTGCCAGCAGTCCCCAGAAGATAATGAACACTGAAGCTTTCTTT.

The chain employs TRBV4-1 and TRBJ1-6, with TRBD1 identical over 7 bases. CDR3 size: 15 residues. Unmatched junction bases numbered 4, after V lost 1 base and J lost 7 bases. The V gene's germline CDR1 is MGHRA and CDR2 YSYEKL. The CDR3 DNA reads as TGCGCCAGCAGCCAAGGACAGGGACCCAATTCACCCCTCCACTTT. Amino acid sequence: CASSQGQGPNSPLHF.

This clone was picked up one time. The genes are TRBV5-4 and TRBJ2-1; TRBD2 matches at 8 bases. The CDR3 contains 15 residues. Germline assignment: CDR1 SGHNT and CDR2 YYREEE (reference sequence). V shed 5 bases and J 2 bases; nucleotides not matched to a gene: 6. The CDR3 region has the DNA TGTGCCAGCAGTATAGCGGGGCCGACCTACAATGAGCAGTTCTTC. Amino acid sequence: CASSIAGPTYNEQFF.

The CDR3: CASSLVGENTEAFF. The CDR3 nucleotides are TGCGCCAGCAGCTTGGTTGGGGAAAACACTGAAGCTTTCTTT. The chain links TRBV5-1 to TRBJ1-1; D is ambiguous. CDR1 and CDR2 (germline): SGHRS, YFSETQ. There are 14 residues in the CDR3. Deletions cut 0 bases from V and 2 bases from J, with 8 bases between.

This chain joins TRBV28 and TRBJ2-3; tentatively, D is TRBD2 (6 bases). The CDR3 has 13 residues. V dropped 11 bases and J dropped 2 bases, with 14 bases sitting between them. Per the germline V gene, CDR1 is MDHEN and CDR2 is SYDVKM. The CDR3 DNA is TGTGCCTGTCTTGCGGGGAACACAGATACGCAGTATTTT. Protein sequence: CACLAGNTDTQYF.